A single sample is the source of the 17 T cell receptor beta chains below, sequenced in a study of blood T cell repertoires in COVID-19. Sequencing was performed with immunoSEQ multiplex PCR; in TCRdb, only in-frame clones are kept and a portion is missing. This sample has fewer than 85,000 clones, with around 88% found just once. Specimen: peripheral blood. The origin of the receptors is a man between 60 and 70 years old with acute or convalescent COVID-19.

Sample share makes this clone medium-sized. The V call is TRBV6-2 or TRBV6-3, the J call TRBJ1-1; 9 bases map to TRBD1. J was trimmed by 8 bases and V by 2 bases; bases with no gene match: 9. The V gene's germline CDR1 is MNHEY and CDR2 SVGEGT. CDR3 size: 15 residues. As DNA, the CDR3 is TGTGCCAGCAGTTACCCCACATCCGGGACAGGGGAAGCTTTCTTT. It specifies CASSYPTSGTGEAFF.

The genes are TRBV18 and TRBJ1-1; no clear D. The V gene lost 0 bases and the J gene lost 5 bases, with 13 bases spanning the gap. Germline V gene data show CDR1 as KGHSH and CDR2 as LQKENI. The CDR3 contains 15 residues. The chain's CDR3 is CASSPPPGLGTEAFF. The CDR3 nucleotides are TGTGCCAGCTCACCACCCCCGGGGTTGGGGACTGAAGCTTTCTTT.

This CDR3 is CASSQDFTRQVTEAFF. The CDR3, as DNA: TGCGCCAGCAGCCAAGATTTTACGAGACAAGTGACTGAAGCTTTCTTT. The rearrangement joins TRBV4-3 to TRBJ1-1; D gene uncertain. The CDR3 contains 16 residues. Germline V CDR1 and CDR2: LGHNA, YSLEER. The ends were cut back, 0 bases at V and 5 bases at J, with 16 bases in the middle.

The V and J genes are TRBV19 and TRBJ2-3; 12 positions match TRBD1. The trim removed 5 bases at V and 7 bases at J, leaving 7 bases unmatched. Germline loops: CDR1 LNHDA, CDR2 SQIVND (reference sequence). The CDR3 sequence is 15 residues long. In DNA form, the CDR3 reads TGTGCCAGTAGTCTCGGGACAGGGGGCGGAAATACGCAGTATTTT. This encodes CASSLGTGGGNTQYF.

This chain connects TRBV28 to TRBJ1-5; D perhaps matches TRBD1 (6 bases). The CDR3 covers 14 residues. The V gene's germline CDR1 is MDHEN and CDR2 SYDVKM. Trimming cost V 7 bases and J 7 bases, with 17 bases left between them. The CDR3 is CASTWGQGMQPQHF. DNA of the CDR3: TGTGCCAGCACCTGGGGGCAGGGAATGCAGCCCCAGCATTTT. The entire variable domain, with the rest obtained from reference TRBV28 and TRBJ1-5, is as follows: DVKVTQSSRYLVKRTGEKVFLECVQDMDHENMFWYRQDPGLGLRLIYFSYDVKMKEKGDIPEGYSVSREKKERFSLILESASTNQTSMYLCASTWGQGMQPQHFGDGTRLSIL.

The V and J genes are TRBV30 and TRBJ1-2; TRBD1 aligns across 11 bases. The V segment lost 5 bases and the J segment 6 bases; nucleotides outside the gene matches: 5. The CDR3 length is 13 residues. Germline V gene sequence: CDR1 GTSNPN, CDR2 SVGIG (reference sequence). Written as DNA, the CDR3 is TGTGCCTGGGGACAGGGGGCGCAGAATGGCTACACCTTC. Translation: CAWGQGAQNGYTF.

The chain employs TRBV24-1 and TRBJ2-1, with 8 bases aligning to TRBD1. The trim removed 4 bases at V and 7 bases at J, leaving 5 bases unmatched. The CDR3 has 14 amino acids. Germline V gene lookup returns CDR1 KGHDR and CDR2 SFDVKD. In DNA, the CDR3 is TGTGCCACCAGTGACCCGGACAGGGTGAATGAGCAGTTCTTC. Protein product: CATSDPDRVNEQFF.

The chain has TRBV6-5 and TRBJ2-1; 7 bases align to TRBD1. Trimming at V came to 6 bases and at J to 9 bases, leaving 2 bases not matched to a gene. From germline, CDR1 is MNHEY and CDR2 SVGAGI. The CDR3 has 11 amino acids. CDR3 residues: CASRRQGEQFF. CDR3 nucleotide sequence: TGTGCCAGCAGGCGACAGGGTGAGCAGTTCTTC.

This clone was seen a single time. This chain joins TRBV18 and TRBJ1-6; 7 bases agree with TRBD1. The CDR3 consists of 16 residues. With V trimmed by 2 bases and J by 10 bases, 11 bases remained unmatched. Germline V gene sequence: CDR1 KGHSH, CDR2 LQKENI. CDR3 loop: CASSPKSQQGRSPLHF. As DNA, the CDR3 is TGTGCCAGCTCACCAAAATCGCAACAGGGGAGGTCACCCCTCCACTTT.

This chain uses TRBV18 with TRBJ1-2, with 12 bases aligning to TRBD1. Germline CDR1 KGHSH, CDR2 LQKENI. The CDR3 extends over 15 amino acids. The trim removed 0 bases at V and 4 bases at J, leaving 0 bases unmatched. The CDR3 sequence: CASSPPGQGAYGYTF. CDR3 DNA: TGTGCCAGCTCACCACCGGGACAGGGGGCCTATGGCTACACCTTC.

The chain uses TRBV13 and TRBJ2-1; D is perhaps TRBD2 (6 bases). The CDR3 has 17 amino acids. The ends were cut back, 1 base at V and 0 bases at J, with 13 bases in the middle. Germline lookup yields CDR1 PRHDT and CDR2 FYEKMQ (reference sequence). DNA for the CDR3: TGTGCCAGCAGCTTAGTGATGTCCGGGAGCTCCTACAATGAGCAGTTCTTC. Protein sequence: CASSLVMSGSSYNEQFF.

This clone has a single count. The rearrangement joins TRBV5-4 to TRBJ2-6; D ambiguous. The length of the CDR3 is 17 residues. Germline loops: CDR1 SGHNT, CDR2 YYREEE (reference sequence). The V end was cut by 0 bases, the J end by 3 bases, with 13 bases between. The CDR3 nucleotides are TGTGCCAGCAGCTTGGGACGGGTGGAGAGTGGGGCCAACGTCCTGACTTTC. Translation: CASSLGRVESGANVLTF.

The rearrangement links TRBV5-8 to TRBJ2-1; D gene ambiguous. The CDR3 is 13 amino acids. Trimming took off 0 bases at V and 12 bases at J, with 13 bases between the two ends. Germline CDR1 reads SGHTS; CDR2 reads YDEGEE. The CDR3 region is CASSLEWAAGQFF. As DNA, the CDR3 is TGTGCCAGCAGCTTGGAATGGGCAGCAGGGCAGTTCTTC. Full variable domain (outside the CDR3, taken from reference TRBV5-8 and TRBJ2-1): EAGVTQSPTHLIKTRGQQATLRCSPISGHTSVYWYQQALGLGLQFLLWYDEGEERNRGNFPPRFSGRQFPNYSSELNVNALELEDSALYLCASSLEWAAGQFFGPGTRLTVL.

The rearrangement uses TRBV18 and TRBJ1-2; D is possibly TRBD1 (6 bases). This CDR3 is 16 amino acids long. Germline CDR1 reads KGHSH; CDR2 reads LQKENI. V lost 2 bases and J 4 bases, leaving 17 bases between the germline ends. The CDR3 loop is CASSPESAGVGYGYTF. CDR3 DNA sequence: TGTGCCAGCTCACCAGAGTCGGCAGGGGTAGGCTATGGCTACACCTTC.

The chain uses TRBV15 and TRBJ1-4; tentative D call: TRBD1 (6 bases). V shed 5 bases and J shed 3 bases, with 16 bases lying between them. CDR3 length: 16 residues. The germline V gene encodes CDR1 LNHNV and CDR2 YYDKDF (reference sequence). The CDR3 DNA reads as TGTGCCACCAGCGAACTAGGGACACCAGCTAATGAAAAACTGTTTTTT. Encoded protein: CATSELGTPANEKLFF.

In nucleotides, the CDR3 is TGTGCCAGTAGTATCACCCCAGGGGGTGAGGGCTACACCTTC. Amino acids: CASSITPGGEGYTF. This chain connects TRBV19 to TRBJ1-2, with 7 positions matching TRBD1. Trimming at V came to 3 bases and at J to 8 bases, leaving 9 bases not matched to a gene. The CDR3 has 14 amino acids. Germline CDR1 reads LNHDA; CDR2 reads SQIVND (reference sequence).

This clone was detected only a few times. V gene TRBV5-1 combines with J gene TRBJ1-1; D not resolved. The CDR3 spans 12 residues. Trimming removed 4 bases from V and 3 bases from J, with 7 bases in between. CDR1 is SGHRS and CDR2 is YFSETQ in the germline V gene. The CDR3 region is CASSLRDTEAFF. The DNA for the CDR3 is TGCGCCAGCAGCCTGCGGGACACTGAAGCTTTCTTT.